This T cell receptor beta chain was captured by sequencing in a study of T cell responses to AZD1222 COVID-19 vaccine. Study results and limitations: Donors were chiefly white British, with a greater number of females, and clonal diversity was perhaps underestimated. Baseline antibody screening turned up just six seropositive AZD1222 recipients.

CDR3 length: 15 residues. The V gene lost 5 bases and the J gene lost 4 bases, with 14 bases spanning the gap. Germline CDR1 is LNHDA and CDR2 is SQIVND (reference sequence). The assay was immunoSEQ multiplex PCR, and TCRdb's table has in-frame clones only and misses some. The repertoire has 100,000 to 150,000 clones, roughly 88% of them found once; the top ten carry about 25%. With respect to this clone: Its antigen is currently unknown.

V usage is TRBV19 and J usage is TRBJ1-4, with D hard to call. The source of this sequence is an adult who received the AZD1222 COVID-19 vaccine. The material sequenced was peripheral blood, taken 28 days after the second AZD1222 dose. The CDR3 spells CASSPPTEGNEKLFF. CDR3 DNA sequence: TGTGCCAGTAGTCCTCCGACGGAGGGTAATGAAAAACTGTTTTTT.